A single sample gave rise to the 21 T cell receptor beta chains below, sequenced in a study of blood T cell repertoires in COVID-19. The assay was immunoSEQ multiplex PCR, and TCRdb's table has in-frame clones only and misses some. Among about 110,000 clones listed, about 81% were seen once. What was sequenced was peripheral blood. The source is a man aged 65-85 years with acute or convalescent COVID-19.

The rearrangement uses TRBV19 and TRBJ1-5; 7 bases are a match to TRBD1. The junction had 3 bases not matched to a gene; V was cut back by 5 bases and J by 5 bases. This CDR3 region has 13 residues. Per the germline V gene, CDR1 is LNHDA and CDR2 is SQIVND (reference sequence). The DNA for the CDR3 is TGTGCCAGTAGTTGGGACAGCGATCAGCCCCAGCATTTT. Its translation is CASSWDSDQPQHF.

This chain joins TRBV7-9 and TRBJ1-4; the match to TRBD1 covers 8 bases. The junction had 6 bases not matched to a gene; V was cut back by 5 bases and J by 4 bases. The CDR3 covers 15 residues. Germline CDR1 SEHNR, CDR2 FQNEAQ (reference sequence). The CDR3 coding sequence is TGTGCCAGCAGCACCGGACAGGGCAGTAATGAAAAACTGTTTTTT. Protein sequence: CASSTGQGSNEKLFF.

The chain's CDR3 is CASSLVTGGAYEQFF. CDR3 in DNA: TGTGCCAGCAGCTTGGTAACCGGGGGGGCTTACGAGCAGTTCTTC. The chain carries TRBV5-6 and TRBJ2-1; 8 bases agree with TRBD2. V was pared by 0 bases and J by 10 bases, with 9 bases of the junction left unmatched. Germline lookup yields CDR1 SGHDT and CDR2 YYEEEE. CDR3 length: 15 residues.

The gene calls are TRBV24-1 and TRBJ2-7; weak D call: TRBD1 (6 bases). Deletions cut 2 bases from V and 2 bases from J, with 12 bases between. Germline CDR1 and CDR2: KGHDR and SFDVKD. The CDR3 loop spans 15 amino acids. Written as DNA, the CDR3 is TGTGCCACCAGTGATTCCGGCAGGGACACCTACGAGCAGTACTTC. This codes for CATSDSGRDTYEQYF.

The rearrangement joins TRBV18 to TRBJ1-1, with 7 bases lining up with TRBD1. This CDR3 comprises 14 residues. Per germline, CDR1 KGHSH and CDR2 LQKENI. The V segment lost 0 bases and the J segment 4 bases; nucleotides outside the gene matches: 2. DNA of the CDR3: TGTGCCAGCTCACCACCGACAGGGACCACTGAAGCTTTCTTT. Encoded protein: CASSPPTGTTEAFF.

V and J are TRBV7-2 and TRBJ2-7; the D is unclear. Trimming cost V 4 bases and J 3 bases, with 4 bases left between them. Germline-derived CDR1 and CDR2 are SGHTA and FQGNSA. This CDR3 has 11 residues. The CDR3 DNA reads TGTGCCAGCAGCTCATTCTACGAGCAGTACTTC. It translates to CASSSFYEQYF.

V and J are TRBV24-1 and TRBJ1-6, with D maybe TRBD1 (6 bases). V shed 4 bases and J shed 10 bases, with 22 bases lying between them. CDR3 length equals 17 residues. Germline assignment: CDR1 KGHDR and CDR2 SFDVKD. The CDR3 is CATSDLDRILPGSPLHF. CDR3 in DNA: TGTGCCACCAGTGACCTCGACAGGATCCTTCCAGGGTCACCCCTCCACTTT.

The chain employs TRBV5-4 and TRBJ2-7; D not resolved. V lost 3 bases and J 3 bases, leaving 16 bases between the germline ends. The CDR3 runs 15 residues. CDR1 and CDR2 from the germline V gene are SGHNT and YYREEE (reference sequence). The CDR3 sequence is CASSSGRGGSYEQYF. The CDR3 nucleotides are TGTGCCAGCAGCTCGGGTCGAGGTGGCAGCTACGAGCAGTACTTC.

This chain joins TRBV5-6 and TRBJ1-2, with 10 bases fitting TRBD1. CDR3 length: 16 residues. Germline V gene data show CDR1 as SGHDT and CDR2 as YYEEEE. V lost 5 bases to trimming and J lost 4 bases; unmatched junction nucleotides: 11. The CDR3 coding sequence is TGTGCCAGCAGGTTTAGGGACAGGGGCACGTCCTATGGCTACACCTTC. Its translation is CASRFRDRGTSYGYTF.

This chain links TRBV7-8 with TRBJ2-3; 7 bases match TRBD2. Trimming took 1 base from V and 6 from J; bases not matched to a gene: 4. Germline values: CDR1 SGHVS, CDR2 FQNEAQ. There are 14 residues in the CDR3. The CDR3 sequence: CASSLGGGGDTQYF. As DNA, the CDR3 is TGTGCCAGCAGCTTAGGGGGGGGAGGTGATACGCAGTATTTT.

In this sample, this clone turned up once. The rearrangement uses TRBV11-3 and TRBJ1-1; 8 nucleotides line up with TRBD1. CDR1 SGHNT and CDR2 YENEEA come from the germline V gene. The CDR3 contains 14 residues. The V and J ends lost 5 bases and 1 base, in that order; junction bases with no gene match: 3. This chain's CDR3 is CASSRGQANTEAFF. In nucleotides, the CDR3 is TGTGCCAGCAGCAGGGGACAGGCGAACACTGAAGCTTTCTTT.

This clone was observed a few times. The CDR3, as DNA: TGTGCCATCAGTGAGTCTGTTGGGACTAGCGGGAGGAATGAGCAGTTCTTC. Its translation: CAISESVGTSGRNEQFF. V gene TRBV10-3 combines with J gene TRBJ2-1, with 15 positions matching TRBD2. The CDR3 totals 17 residues. The germline gives CDR1 ENHRY, CDR2 SYGVKD. Unmatched junction bases numbered 4, after V lost 0 bases and J lost 7 bases.

The CDR3 bases are TGTGCCAGCAGAACTACCGCCGGGGAGCAGTACTTC. This encodes CASRTTAGEQYF. The chain uses TRBV14 and TRBJ2-7; D call uncertain. V gave up 6 bases and J gave up 7 bases, with 13 bases separating them. The germline V gene encodes CDR1 SGHDN and CDR2 FVKESK. The CDR3 has 12 amino acids.

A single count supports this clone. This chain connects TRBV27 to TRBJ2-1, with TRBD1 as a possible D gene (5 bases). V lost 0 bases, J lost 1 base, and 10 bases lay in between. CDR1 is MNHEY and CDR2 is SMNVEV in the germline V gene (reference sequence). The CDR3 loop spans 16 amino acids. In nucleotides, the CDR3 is TGTGCCAGCAGTTTATCCGGGCGGACATCCTACAATGAGCAGTTCTTC. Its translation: CASSLSGRTSYNEQFF.

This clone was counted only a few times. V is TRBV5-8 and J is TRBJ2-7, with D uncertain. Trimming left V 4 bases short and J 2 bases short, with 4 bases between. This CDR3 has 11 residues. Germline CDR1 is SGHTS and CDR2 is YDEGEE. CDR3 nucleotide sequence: TGTGCCAGCAGCCCGGCCTACGAGCAGTACTTC. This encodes CASSPAYEQYF.

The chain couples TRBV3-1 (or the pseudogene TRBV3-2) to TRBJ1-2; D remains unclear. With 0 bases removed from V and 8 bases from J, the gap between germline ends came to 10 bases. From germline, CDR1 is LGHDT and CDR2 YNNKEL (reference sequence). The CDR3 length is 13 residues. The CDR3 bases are TGTGCCAGCAGCCAAGAAGGCGGAAGGGGCTACACCTTC. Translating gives CASSQEGGRGYTF.

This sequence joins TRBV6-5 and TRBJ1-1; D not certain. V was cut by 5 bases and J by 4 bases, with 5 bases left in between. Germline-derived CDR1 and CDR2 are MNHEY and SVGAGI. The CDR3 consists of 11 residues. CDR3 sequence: CASSMSTEAFF. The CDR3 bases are TGTGCCAGCAGTATGAGCACTGAAGCTTTCTTT.

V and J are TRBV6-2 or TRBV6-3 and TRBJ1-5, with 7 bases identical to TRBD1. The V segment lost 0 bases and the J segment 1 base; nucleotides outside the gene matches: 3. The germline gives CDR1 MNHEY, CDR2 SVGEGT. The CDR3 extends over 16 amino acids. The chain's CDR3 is CASSYSGQTSNQPQHF. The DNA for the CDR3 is TGTGCCAGCAGTTACTCGGGACAGACAAGCAATCAGCCCCAGCATTTT.

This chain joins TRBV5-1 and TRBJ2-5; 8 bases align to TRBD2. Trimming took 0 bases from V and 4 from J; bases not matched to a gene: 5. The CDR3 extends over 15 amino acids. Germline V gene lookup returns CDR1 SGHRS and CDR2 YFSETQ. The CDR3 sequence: CASSLAGGRRETQYF. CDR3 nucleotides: TGCGCCAGCAGCTTGGCGGGGGGGCGACGAGAGACCCAGTACTTC.

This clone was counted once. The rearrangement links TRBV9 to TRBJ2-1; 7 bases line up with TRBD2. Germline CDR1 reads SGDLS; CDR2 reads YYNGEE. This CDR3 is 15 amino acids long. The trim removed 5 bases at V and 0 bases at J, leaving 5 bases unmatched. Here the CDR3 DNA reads TGTGCCAGCAGTGAGACTAGCCTCTCCTACAATGAGCAGTTCTTC. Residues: CASSETSLSYNEQFF.

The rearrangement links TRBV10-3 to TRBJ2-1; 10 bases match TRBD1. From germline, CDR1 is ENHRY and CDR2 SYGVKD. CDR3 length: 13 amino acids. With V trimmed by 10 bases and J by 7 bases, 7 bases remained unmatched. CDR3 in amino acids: CATTTGQGNEQFF. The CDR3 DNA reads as TGTGCCACCACGACGGGACAGGGGAATGAGCAGTTCTTC.